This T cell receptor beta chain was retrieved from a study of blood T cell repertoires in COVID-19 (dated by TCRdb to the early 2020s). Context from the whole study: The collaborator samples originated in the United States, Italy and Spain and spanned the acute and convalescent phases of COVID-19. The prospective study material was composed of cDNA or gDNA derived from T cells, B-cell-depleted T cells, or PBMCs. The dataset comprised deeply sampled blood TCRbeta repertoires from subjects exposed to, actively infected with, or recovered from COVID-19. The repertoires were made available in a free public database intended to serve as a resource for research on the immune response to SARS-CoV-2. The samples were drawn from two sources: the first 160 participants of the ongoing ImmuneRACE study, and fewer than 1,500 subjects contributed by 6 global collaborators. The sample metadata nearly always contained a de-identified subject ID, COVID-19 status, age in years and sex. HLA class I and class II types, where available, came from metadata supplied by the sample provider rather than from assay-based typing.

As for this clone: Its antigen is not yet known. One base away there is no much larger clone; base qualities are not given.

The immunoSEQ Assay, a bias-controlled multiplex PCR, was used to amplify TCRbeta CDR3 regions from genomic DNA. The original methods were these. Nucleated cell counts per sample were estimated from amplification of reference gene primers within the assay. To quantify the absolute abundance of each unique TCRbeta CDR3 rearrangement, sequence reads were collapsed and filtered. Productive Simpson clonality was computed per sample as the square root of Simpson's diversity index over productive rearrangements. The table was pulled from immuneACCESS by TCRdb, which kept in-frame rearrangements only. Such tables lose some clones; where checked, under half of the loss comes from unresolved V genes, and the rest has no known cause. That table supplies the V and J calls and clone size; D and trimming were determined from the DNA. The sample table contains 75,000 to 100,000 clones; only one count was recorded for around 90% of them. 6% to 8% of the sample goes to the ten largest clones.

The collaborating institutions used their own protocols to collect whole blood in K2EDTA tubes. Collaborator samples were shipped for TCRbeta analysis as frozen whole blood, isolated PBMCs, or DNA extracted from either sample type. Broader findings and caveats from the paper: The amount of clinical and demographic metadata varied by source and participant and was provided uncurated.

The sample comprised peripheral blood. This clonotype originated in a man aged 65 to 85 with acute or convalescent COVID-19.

The CDR3 reads as follows: CASSQAGARSHSYNEQFF. The nucleotides are TGTGCCAGCAGCCAAGCAGGGGCGCGGAGTCACTCCTACAATGAGCAGTTCTTC. The sequence links TRBV4-2 to TRBJ2-1, with TRBD1 tentatively as D gene (6 bases match). V is clipped by 1 base and J by 0 bases, and the sequence between their germline boundaries is 16 bases long. The CDR1 and CDR2 encoded by the germline V gene are LGHNA and YNFKEQ. CDR3 length: 18 amino acids, cysteine to phenylalanine. The sequence is cut down to CDR3 DNA, 54 bases in frame from base 1.